The T cell receptor beta chain described here comes from a study of shared clonotypes between healthy human individuals. At the level of the study: Researchers assigned three CD4 naive, three CD4 memory, two CD8 naive and one CD8 memory plate to each donor. Regarding the study as a whole: Generation of non-shared clonotypes was less probable than generation of clonotypes shared by all four donors.

In germline, CDR1 is MDHEN, CDR2 SYDVKM. Trimming stripped 5 bases from V and 2 bases from J, with 6 bases between. The CDR3 runs to 13 residues. Libraries were prepared by immunoSEQ multiplex PCR; TCRdb keeps only in-frame clonotypes and omits some of them. The top ten hold 0.36% of the sample, which has 1.4 million or so clones, around 98.5% seen once. This clone is a singleton in its sample. Its specificity is not known. The sample has other DNA sequences that encode this CDR3 too. Those who donated, Caucasian adults without exception, all lived in Nashville, Tennessee. The rearrangement uses TRBV28 and TRBJ2-2; no definite D call. The specimen sequenced was naive CD4+ T cells sorted from blood. Subset in this sample: CD45RA+ positively selected. This sequence was found in a man aged 30-40 years in good health. CDR3 sequence: CASSLSNTGELFF. The CDR3 coding sequence is TGTGCCAGCAGTCTCTCAAACACCGGGGAGCTGTTTTTT.